The clone carrying this T cell receptor (beta chain) came up many times. The antigen is not known. V dropped 4 bases and J dropped 2; count of bases not matched to a gene: 5. From germline, CDR1 is SGHAT and CDR2 FQNNGV. The CDR3 loop spans 14 amino acids. The source of the sample is a study of T cells in Graves' hyperthyroidism and ophthalmopathy. Whole-study findings and limits: A model built on 13 V-J features separated ophthalmopathy from stable hyperthyroidism. Model predictions of ophthalmopathy came a median around 6.5 months before onset.

TCR beta CDR3 regions were amplified from RNA transcripts. HTBI primers were employed in a first-round RT-PCR of the TCR CDR3. A single record per CDR3 protein comes from TCRdb applying MiXCR to the multiplex PCR reads. Of about 610,000 distinct CDR3 sequences in the sample, around 15% were seen once. The receptor was derived from a middle-aged woman with Graves' ophthalmopathy. Input material: blood. The chain recombines TRBV11-2 with TRBJ2-7; 7 positions agree with TRBD1. The CDR3 coding sequence is TGTGCCAGCAGCTCGGGACAGCCACCCTACGAGCAGTACTTC. Translating gives CASSSGQPPYEQYF.